These T cell receptor beta chains were read from a single sample in a study of blood T cell repertoires in COVID-19. Here immunoSEQ multiplex PCR was the method, and the copy in TCRdb shows in-frame clones only, minus some. This table holds over 90,000 clones, about 90% found once. Specimen: peripheral blood. Every receptor here comes from a man aged 50-60 years in a cohort sampled during active COVID-19. CDR3s leave out the opening cysteine and the closing phenylalanine or tryptophan. Each record gives: CDR3 length, V gene, CDR3 protein.

len: 16
v_gene: TRBV2
CDR3aa: ASSESTKGGANNSPLH

len: 13
v_gene: TRBV5-4
CDR3aa: ASSSGQGGAETQY

len: 11
v_gene: TRBV6-5
CDR3aa: ASRQGLLYEQY

len: 12
v_gene: TRBV6-2/TRBV6-3
CDR3aa: ASTPDRVYSPLH

len: 13
v_gene: TRBV7-3
CDR3aa: ASSLLGGAVDTQY

len: 12
v_gene: TRBV10-2
CDR3aa: ASRGTSGRGTQY

len: 10
v_gene: TRBV12-5
CDR3aa: ASGLVTGEQF

len: 14
v_gene: TRBV7-2
CDR3aa: ASSLGSGGPYNEQF

len: 14
v_gene: TRBV4-2
CDR3aa: ASSPGWAGGGETQY

len: 12
v_gene: TRBV5-1
CDR3aa: ASSPGQDFQPQH

len: 12
v_gene: TRBV6-5
CDR3aa: ASRRLGSYNEQF

len: 13
v_gene: TRBV29-1
CDR3aa: SVEGATGDNEKLF

len: 13
v_gene: TRBV9
CDR3aa: ASSVGVQAYNEQF

len: 14
v_gene: TRBV6-2/TRBV6-3
CDR3aa: ASSTGTGVQNYGYT

len: 12
v_gene: TRBV5-1
CDR3aa: ASSPGTGPEKLF

len: 16
v_gene: TRBV11-2
CDR3aa: ASSQPWRRAAGGETQY

len: 12
v_gene: TRBV5-1
CDR3aa: ASSAGTAQETQY

len: 13
v_gene: TRBV11-3
CDR3aa: ASSSVGFSDNEQF

len: 14
v_gene: TRBV14
CDR3aa: ASSQERSGGAHEQF

len: 10
v_gene: TRBV11-3
CDR3aa: ASSLTLYEQY

len: 14
v_gene: TRBV27
CDR3aa: ASSLFGDRTNSPLH

len: 13
v_gene: TRBV5-1
CDR3aa: ASSLGDWGKGTQY

len: 12
v_gene: TRBV5-4
CDR3aa: ATLAEEEVYGYT

len: 12
v_gene: TRBV4-1
CDR3aa: ASSQGWGLSEAF

len: 12
v_gene: TRBV6-1
CDR3aa: ASSEAQGTGQAF

len: 15
v_gene: TRBV19
CDR3aa: ASSIKGSSGGANIQY

len: 9
v_gene: TRBV2
CDR3aa: ASGGGTPIY

len: 13
v_gene: TRBV9
CDR3aa: ASSSSVQGDTEAF

len: 17
v_gene: TRBV6-6
CDR3aa: ASSPYKGQADLSGNTIY

len: 11
v_gene: TRBV19
CDR3aa: ASSIQGATEAF

len: 13
v_gene: TRBV6-6
CDR3aa: ASRSSGAGANVLT

len: 11
v_gene: TRBV2
CDR3aa: ASSVELNTEAF

len: 12
v_gene: TRBV24-1
CDR3aa: ATSDPGRVDGYT

len: 10
v_gene: TRBV3-1/TRBV3-2
CDR3aa: ASSPLRETQY

len: 13
v_gene: TRBV7-9
CDR3aa: ASSSRGQVIDGYT

len: 10
v_gene: TRBV27
CDR3aa: ASSPDTGELF

len: 13
v_gene: TRBV18
CDR3aa: ASSRIQGSHTEAF

len: 13
v_gene: TRBV5-1
CDR3aa: ASSLDQGAWDEQY

len: 11
v_gene: TRBV6-1
CDR3aa: ASSEAPRGAQY

len: 15
v_gene: TRBV9
CDR3aa: ASSGTSGGGRLDEQY

len: 11
v_gene: TRBV12-5
CDR3aa: ASGLADRDEQF

len: 12
v_gene: TRBV6-5
CDR3aa: ASSYRQGTDTQY

len: 13
v_gene: TRBV7-3
CDR3aa: ASSLGPGNTDTQY

len: 13
v_gene: TRBV4-3
CDR3aa: ASSQERYINYGYT

len: 13
v_gene: TRBV11-1
CDR3aa: ASSSAGLEEIEQY

len: 11
v_gene: TRBV6-5
CDR3aa: ASGPNSGNTIY

len: 12
v_gene: TRBV7-3
CDR3aa: ASSLMRLADTQY

len: 13
v_gene: TRBV9
CDR3aa: ASSRAGTTNEKLF

len: 14
v_gene: TRBV3-1/TRBV3-2
CDR3aa: ASSQRDRGFTDTQY

len: 13
v_gene: TRBV4-3
CDR3aa: ASSQDSGGSEKLF

len: 14
v_gene: TRBV4-3
CDR3aa: ASSQDSDRFNYGYT

len: 12
v_gene: TRBV7-2
CDR3aa: ASSPFEVRGELF

len: 14
v_gene: TRBV28
CDR3aa: ASSSLQGALDEKLF

len: 13
v_gene: TRBV6-1
CDR3aa: ASSEFVGGGGEQY

len: 12
v_gene: TRBV6-5
CDR3aa: ASSGTGMTDTQY